The following is a T cell receptor beta chain sequence with its context. Its antigen is as yet unknown. Data came from immunoSEQ multiplex PCR; TCRdb stores just in-frame clones and leaves some out. The sample contains roughly 100,000 clones, about 88% of which appear only once. CDR3 length equals 14 residues. Germline V gene data show CDR1 as SNHLY and CDR2 as FYNNEI. V was shortened by 3 bases and J by 7 bases, with 15 bases between the two germline ends. The data stem from a study of T cell responses to AZD1222 COVID-19 vaccine. Study-wide results and caveats: Clonal diversity may have been underestimated in mostly white British donors.

The receptor was isolated from an adult who received the AZD1222 COVID-19 vaccine. This material consisted of peripheral blood, taken 28 days after the second AZD1222 dose. The chain couples TRBV2 to TRBJ1-1, with a tentative D call TRBD1 (6 bases). The CDR3 here is CASSDGTGRGEAFF. CDR3 bases: TGTGCCAGCAGTGATGGAACAGGGAGAGGTGAAGCTTTCTTT.